The source of this TCR beta chain is a study of siplizumab effects on memory and regulatory T cells. Study-wide points: Left unconfirmed was the suppressive function of proliferating Tregs from siplizumab cultures. Naive T cells were seen as more diverse than memory cells and as major alloresponse contributors. Mean Treg-derived proportions of mappable alloreactive CD4+ clones were just under 70% for siplizumab and 25% to 30% for controls.

Each sample had 9 x 10^4 or so TCR templates assayed. Repertoires were generated with immunoSEQ multiplex PCR, while TCRdb's copy carries only in-frame clones and drops some. Of approximately 120,000 clones listed, 80% to 95% are singletons. V lost 4 bases to trimming and J lost 7 bases, with 12 bases between them. The CDR3 has 13 residues. Germline CDR1 reads SGDLS; CDR2 reads YYNGEE. On this clone itself: No antigen is known for it.

Sequencing was carried out using non-Treg CD4+ T cells sorted from blood. The receptor was derived from a human donor in good health. The V gene is TRBV9, the J gene TRBJ2-1; possible D gene TRBD2, 6 bases. CDR3 residues: CASSLWGDNEQFF. CDR3 nucleotide sequence: TGTGCCAGCAGCCTATGGGGGGATAATGAGCAGTTCTTC.